This T cell receptor beta chain was retrieved from a study of T cells in Graves' hyperthyroidism and ophthalmopathy. This clonotype was recorded at least ten times. Its antigen is as yet unknown. J lost 5 bases, V lost 5 bases, and 10 bases had no gene match. The CDR3 spans 16 residues. Amplified TCR beta CDR3 regions came from RNA transcripts. An initial round of RT-PCR targeting the TCR CDR3 relied on the HTBI primer set. TCRdb processed the multiplex PCR reads anew with MiXCR; each CDR3 protein has one entry. This sample has roughly 150,000 distinct CDR3 sequences, with about a tenth found just once. Regarding the study as a whole: A model of 13 V-J features distinguished ophthalmopathy from stable hyperthyroidism. Peripheral blood also featured most of the thyroid clonotypes expanded above 0.001.

The V and J genes are TRBV12-3 or TRBV12-4 and TRBJ2-5; 11 nucleotides agree with TRBD2. The receptor was derived from a woman under 30 with Graves' hyperthyroidism that later progressed to Graves' ophthalmopathy. The sequencing input was blood. CDR3 region: CASSLQLAGGDETQYF. The CDR3 DNA reads as TGTGCCAGCAGTCTCCAGCTAGCGGGGGGCGATGAGACCCAGTACTTC.